This is a list of T cell receptor beta chains from one sample in a study of post-analysis software for immune sequencing data. TCRdb called the PCR reads again in MiXCR, with one record for every CDR3 protein. The repertoire includes over 700,000 distinct CDR3 sequences, approximately 30% of them detected once, and around 0.6% sits in the top ten. Sequencing was done on a sample of blood. All receptors come from a girl aged 5-17 years with multiple sclerosis. CDR3s include the opening cysteine and the closing phenylalanine or tryptophan. Fields, in order: clone size, J gene, V gene, D gene, CDR3 protein, CDR3 DNA. The D gene is left open where the match is weak. The size field is filled for only some rows; it gives once, few, many or a size class.

size: few; J: TRBJ2-5; V: TRBV4-1; D: TRBD2; CDR3: CASSRMAGGAQETQYF; DNA: TGCGCCAGCAGCCGGATGGCGGGGGGCGCCCAAGAGACCCAGTACTTC
size: many; J: TRBJ2-7; V: TRBV7-2; D: TRBD1; CDR3: CASSLGQGAPYEQYF; DNA: TGTGCCAGCAGCTTAGGACAGGGGGCGCCTTACGAGCAGTACTTC
size: .; J: TRBJ1-2; V: TRBV4-1; D: .; CDR3: CASSHGPYGYTF; DNA: TGCGCCAGCAGCCATGGACCCTATGGCTACACCTTC
size: .; J: TRBJ2-7; V: TRBV28; D: .; CDR3: CASSPPLSSYNEQYF; DNA: TGTGCCAGCAGTCCACCCCTATCGTCCTACAATGAGCAGTACTTC
size: .; J: TRBJ1-4; V: TRBV20-1; D: .; CDR3: CSARGLEVNEKLYF; DNA: TGCAGTGCTAGAGGGCTCGAGGTTAATGAAAAACTGTATTTT
size: .; J: TRBJ2-7; V: TRBV7-2; D: .; CDR3: CASSLSGPFSYEQYF; DNA: TGTGCCAGCAGCTTGAGCGGGCCCTTCTCCTACGAGCAGTACTTC
size: once; J: TRBJ2-7; V: TRBV10-3; D: .; CDR3: CAISELEGHEQYF; DNA: TGTGCCATCAGTGAGTTGGAGGGACACGAGCAGTACTTC
size: few; J: TRBJ2-3; V: TRBV6-2/TRBV6-3; D: .; CDR3: CASSSILVDTQYF; DNA: TGTGCCAGCAGTTCCATCTTAGTGGATACGCAGTATTTT
size: few; J: TRBJ2-3; V: TRBV20-1; D: TRBD2; CDR3: CSASLPSGGAPAADTQYF; DNA: TGCAGTGCCTCCCTCCCCAGCGGGGGGGCCCCGGCGGCAGATACGCAGTATTTT
size: few; J: TRBJ1-2; V: TRBV3-1; D: .; CDR3: CASSQGVGAFYGYTF; DNA: TGTGCCAGCAGCCAAGGTGTAGGGGCTTTCTATGGCTACACCTTC
size: few; J: TRBJ2-3; V: TRBV11-2; D: .; CDR3: CASSLASFGDTQYF; DNA: TGTGCCAGCAGCCTAGCCTCTTTTGGAGATACGCAGTATTTT
size: .; J: TRBJ2-1; V: TRBV5-1; D: TRBD2; CDR3: CASSLASGGSSYNEQFF; DNA: TGCGCCAGCAGCTTGGCATCTGGCGGGAGCTCCTACAATGAGCAGTTCTTC
size: few; J: TRBJ2-1; V: TRBV2; D: .; CDR3: CASTDKRPHYNEQFF; DNA: TGTGCCAGCACCGACAAGCGCCCGCACTACAATGAGCAGTTCTTC
size: .; J: TRBJ1-5; V: TRBV3-1; D: .; CDR3: CASSRRDQPQHF; DNA: TGTGCCAGCAGCCGAAGAGATCAGCCCCAGCATTTT
size: .; J: TRBJ2-1; V: TRBV7-9; D: TRBD2; CDR3: CASSLTSGGADEQFF; DNA: TGTGCCAGCAGCTTGACTAGCGGGGGGGCCGATGAGCAGTTCTTC
size: .; J: TRBJ1-3; V: TRBV12-3/TRBV12-4; D: TRBD1; CDR3: CASSFRAGTGDGNTRYF; DNA: TGTGCCAGCAGTTTTCGGGCCGGGACAGGGGACGGAAACACCAGATATTTT
size: few; J: TRBJ2-2; V: TRBV5-1; D: TRBD2; CDR3: CASNPIAGGPPGELFF; DNA: TGCGCCAGCAATCCGATAGCGGGAGGGCCCCCCGGGGAGCTGTTTTTT
size: few; J: TRBJ1-5; V: TRBV29-1; D: .; CDR3: CSVETGNGGNQPQHF; DNA: TGCAGCGTTGAGACCGGGAACGGGGGCAATCAGCCCCAGCATTTT
size: few; J: TRBJ2-1; V: TRBV6-5; D: TRBD2; CDR3: CASSYSKVDRGPFQLAGVHNEQFF; DNA: TGTGCCAGCAGTTACTCGAAAGTTGACAGGGGACCTTTCCAGCTAGCGGGAGTTCACAATGAGCAGTTCTTC
size: once; J: TRBJ1-4; V: TRBV6-5; D: .; CDR3: CASRHNEKLFF; DNA: TGTGCCAGCAGACATAATGAAAAACTGTTTTTT
size: .; J: TRBJ2-5; V: TRBV7-2; D: TRBD2; CDR3: CASSGRTSGQETQYF; DNA: TGTGCCAGCAGCGGAAGGACTAGCGGACAAGAGACCCAGTACTTC
size: .; J: TRBJ2-1; V: TRBV14; D: TRBD2; CDR3: CASSQFAGDTQREQFF; DNA: TGTGCCAGCAGCCAGTTCGCGGGAGACACTCAGAGGGAGCAGTTCTTC
size: .; J: TRBJ2-3; V: TRBV6-1; D: .; CDR3: CASRDAGWDTQYF; DNA: TGTGCCAGCAGGGACGCAGGGTGGGATACGCAGTATTTT
size: .; J: TRBJ2-1; V: TRBV7-2; D: TRBD1; CDR3: CASSFQLGQGARNEQFF; DNA: TGTGCCAGCAGCTTCCAGTTAGGACAGGGGGCGCGAAATGAGCAGTTCTTC
size: .; J: TRBJ2-7; V: TRBV2; D: TRBD2; CDR3: CASSLLAGRGEQYF; DNA: TGTGCCAGCAGCCTACTAGCGGGAAGGGGCGAGCAGTACTTC
size: .; J: TRBJ1-4; V: TRBV29-1; D: .; CDR3: CSVGGQGSEKLFF; DNA: TGCAGCGTTGGAGGCCAGGGGAGCGAAAAACTGTTTTTT
size: few; J: TRBJ1-5; V: TRBV10-3; D: .; CDR3: CAISAEDNQPQHF; DNA: TGTGCCATCAGTGCGGAAGATAATCAGCCCCAGCATTTT
size: .; J: TRBJ2-1; V: TRBV10-3; D: TRBD2; CDR3: CAISERAGGPSNEQFF; DNA: TGTGCCATCAGTGAACGAGCGGGAGGGCCCTCCAATGAGCAGTTCTTC
size: .; J: TRBJ2-2; V: TRBV5-1; D: .; CDR3: CASSLVRTPTRMNTGELFF; DNA: TGCGCCAGCAGCTTGGTGCGGACCCCGACTCGTATGAACACCGGGGAGCTGTTTTTT
size: many; J: TRBJ2-7; V: TRBV5-1; D: .; CDR3: CASSLIPEYEQYF; DNA: TGCGCCAGCAGCTTGATTCCCGAATACGAGCAGTACTTC
size: .; J: TRBJ2-1; V: TRBV9; D: TRBD1; CDR3: CASSGKTGEYNEQFF; DNA: TGTGCCAGCAGCGGAAAGACAGGGGAATACAATGAGCAGTTCTTC
size: .; J: TRBJ2-3; V: TRBV11-2; D: .; CDR3: CASSLTHRTDTQYF; DNA: TGTGCCAGCAGCTTAACCCACCGCACAGATACGCAGTATTTT
size: .; J: TRBJ2-7; V: TRBV20-1; D: .; CDR3: CSASDPRGLIYEQYF; DNA: TGCAGTGCTTCGGACCCAAGAGGACTAATCTACGAGCAGTACTTC
size: .; J: TRBJ2-7; V: TRBV12-3/TRBV12-4; D: .; CDR3: CASSFFGSYEQYF; DNA: TGTGCCAGCAGTTTCTTTGGGTCCTACGAGCAGTACTTC
size: .; J: TRBJ1-2; V: TRBV12-3/TRBV12-4; D: .; CDR3: CASRLSSEGRYGYTF; DNA: TGTGCCAGCAGACTAAGCAGCGAGGGGCGCTATGGCTACACCTTC
size: few; J: TRBJ2-1; V: TRBV4-1; D: .; CDR3: CASSQDGGTTPNEQFF; DNA: TGCGCCAGCAGCCAAGATGGGGGAACCACCCCCAATGAGCAGTTCTTC
size: .; J: TRBJ1-4; V: TRBV7-2; D: TRBD1; CDR3: CASSLERTTGQKLFF; DNA: TGTGCCAGCAGCTTAGAAAGGACGACAGGGCAGAAACTGTTTTTT
size: few; J: TRBJ2-7; V: TRBV9; D: TRBD1; CDR3: CASSHGQGAREQYF; DNA: TGTGCCAGCAGCCACGGACAGGGGGCGAGGGAGCAGTACTTC
size: few; J: TRBJ2-5; V: TRBV10-2; D: TRBD2; CDR3: CASSTIAGRGETQYF; DNA: TGCGCCAGCAGTACAATAGCGGGCCGGGGGGAGACCCAGTACTTC
size: .; J: TRBJ2-1; V: TRBV15; D: TRBD2; CDR3: CATSGPGLAAYNEQFF; DNA: TGTGCCACCAGCGGACCCGGACTAGCCGCATACAATGAGCAGTTCTTC
size: many; J: TRBJ2-7; V: TRBV4-3; D: .; CDR3: CASSPGRDYEQYF; DNA: TGCGCCAGCAGCCCCGGGCGAGACTACGAGCAGTACTTC
size: many; J: TRBJ2-6; V: TRBV7-2; D: TRBD1; CDR3: CASSQQGGANVLTF; DNA: TGTGCCAGCAGCCAACAGGGGGGGGCCAACGTCCTGACTTTC
size: few; J: TRBJ1-2; V: TRBV12-5; D: .; CDR3: CASGENKANGNGYTF; DNA: TGTGCTAGTGGTGAGAACAAGGCTAACGGCAATGGCTACACCTTC
size: .; J: TRBJ2-5; V: TRBV3-1; D: .; CDR3: CASSQDTGARETQYF; DNA: TGTGCCAGCAGCCAAGACACGGGAGCCCGGGAGACCCAGTACTTC
size: .; J: TRBJ2-1; V: TRBV19; D: .; CDR3: CASSTSGDWVNEQFF; DNA: TGTGCCAGTAGTACCTCAGGGGATTGGGTGAATGAGCAGTTCTTC
size: few; J: TRBJ1-5; V: TRBV20-1; D: .; CDR3: CSARVAGQPQHF; DNA: TGCAGTGCTAGGGTCGCCGGGCAGCCCCAGCATTTT
size: .; J: TRBJ2-6; V: TRBV7-2; D: .; CDR3: CASSPDPGANVLTF; DNA: TGTGCCAGCAGCCCCGATCCTGGGGCCAACGTCCTGACTTTC
size: .; J: TRBJ2-4; V: TRBV7-8; D: .; CDR3: CASSLDGIAKNIQYF; DNA: TGTGCCAGCAGCTTAGACGGGATAGCCAAAAACATTCAGTACTTC
size: .; J: TRBJ1-2; V: TRBV12-3/TRBV12-4; D: TRBD1; CDR3: CAARDSISYTF; DNA: TGTGCCGCAAGGGACAGTATAAGCTACACCTTC
size: .; J: TRBJ2-1; V: TRBV20-1; D: TRBD2; CDR3: CSARVLAGSYNEQFF; DNA: TGCAGTGCTAGGGTACTAGCGGGCTCCTACAATGAGCAGTTCTTC
size: many; J: TRBJ1-2; V: TRBV27; D: TRBD1; CDR3: CASTTGPSYGYTF; DNA: TGTGCCAGCACGACAGGGCCCTCCTATGGCTACACCTTC
size: .; J: TRBJ1-1; V: TRBV20-1; D: .; CDR3: CSATDSSKNTEAFF; DNA: TGCAGTGCAACGGACAGCAGCAAGAACACTGAAGCTTTCTTT
size: many; J: TRBJ2-7; V: TRBV7-2; D: TRBD2; CDR3: CASSLAGGGEQYF; DNA: TGTGCCAGCAGTTTGGCGGGAGGGGGCGAGCAGTACTTC
size: .; J: TRBJ2-3; V: TRBV7-2; D: .; CDR3: CASSSGLDTDAQYF; DNA: TGTGCCAGCAGCTCGGGACTTGACACAGATGCGCAGTATTTT
size: few; J: TRBJ2-4; V: TRBV29-1; D: .; CDR3: CSAQLGSDIQYF; DNA: TGCAGCGCCCAACTCGGTTCTGACATTCAGTACTTC
size: .; J: TRBJ2-7; V: TRBV20-1; D: TRBD2; CDR3: CSARGLAVYYEQYF; DNA: TGCAGTGCTAGAGGCCTAGCGGTTTACTACGAGCAGTACTTC
size: .; J: TRBJ2-1; V: TRBV28; D: TRBD2; CDR3: CASRVYTSGRDNEQFF; DNA: TGTGCCAGCAGGGTGTATACTAGCGGGAGGGACAATGAGCAGTTCTTC
size: few; J: TRBJ2-5; V: TRBV6-1; D: .; CDR3: CASSLESSGRETQYF; DNA: TGTGCCAGCAGCCTCGAGTCGAGTGGGAGAGAGACCCAGTACTTC